One and the same sample provided the 19 T cell receptor beta chains below, sequenced in a study of T cells in Graves' hyperthyroidism and ophthalmopathy. Amplified regions were TCR beta CDR3 sequences from RNA transcripts. The HTBI primer set was used in a first-round RT-PCR of the TCR CDR3. A single record per CDR3 protein comes from TCRdb applying MiXCR to the multiplex PCR reads. The sample consists of under 400,000 distinct CDR3 sequences, 15% to 20% of them appearing once. The sequenced sample consisted of blood. All receptors come from a woman in her forties or fifties with Graves' hyperthyroidism.

This clonotype was seen a handful of times. CDR3 protein: CASSPISGRRIYEQYF. CDR3 nucleotide sequence: TGTGCCAGCAGTCCTATTAGCGGGAGGAGAATCTACGAGCAGTACTTC. The chain combines TRBV6-2 or TRBV6-3 with TRBJ2-7; 10 nucleotides agree with TRBD2. Germline loops: CDR1 MNHEY, CDR2 SVGEGT. V shed 5 bases and J 3 bases; nucleotides not matched to a gene: 10. The CDR3 length is 16 residues.

This clonotype was seen many times. The V gene is TRBV2, the J gene TRBJ1-6; D is possibly TRBD1 (6 bases). Germline CDR1 and CDR2: SNHLY and FYNNEI. The CDR3 contains 15 residues. Between the trimmed V and J ends, which lost 6 bases and 7 bases, there was a span of 16 bases. The CDR3 is CASSQDSQLNSPLHF. In nucleotides, the CDR3 is TGTGCCAGCAGCCAGGACAGTCAATTGAATTCACCCCTCCACTTT.

This clonotype came up many times. The chain carries TRBV13 and TRBJ1-5, with a weak D call TRBD1 (5 bases). Trimming removed 5 bases at V and 4 bases at J, with 18 bases between. Per the germline V gene, CDR1 is PRHDT and CDR2 is FYEKMQ (reference sequence). The CDR3 covers 16 residues. The CDR3 here is CASSRAEGRGNQPQHF. The CDR3 nucleotides are TGTGCCAGCAGCCGGGCGGAGGGGCGCGGGAATCAGCCCCAGCATTTT.

This rearrangement joins TRBV7-9 to TRBJ2-5; D might be TRBD1 (6 bases). In germline, CDR1 is SEHNR, CDR2 FQNEAQ (reference sequence). The CDR3 length is 17 residues. The V gene lost 5 bases and the J gene lost 1 base, with 20 bases spanning the gap. The CDR3 DNA is TGTGCCAGCAGCAATCGGGGCAGGGGACGTCCCCAAGAGACCCAGTACTTC. It yields the protein CASSNRGRGRPQETQYF.

This clonotype was observed at least ten times. The V call is TRBV5-6, the J call TRBJ1-1; no firm D call. The CDR3 runs to 16 residues. CDR1 is SGHDT, CDR2 YYEEEE, per germline. The ends were cut back, 4 bases at V and 6 bases at J, with 22 bases in the middle. The CDR3 sequence: CASSRGGRLGHSEAFF. CDR3 bases: TGTGCCAGCAGCCGCGGCGGCAGGCTGGGTCACTCTGAAGCTTTCTTT.

This clonotype came up many times. The rearrangement joins TRBV11-2 to TRBJ1-2; 7 nucleotides line up with TRBD1. The CDR3 sequence is 16 residues long. Germline V CDR1 and CDR2: SGHAT, FQNNGV. The ends lost 6 bases at V and 2 bases at J; junction bases unmatched: 12. CDR3 protein: CASSFTGTVDNYGYTF. CDR3 DNA: TGTGCCAGCAGTTTTACCGGGACAGTAGACAACTATGGCTACACCTTC.

There are a few counts of this clonotype. The CDR3 sequence is CSASGDINQPQHF. The CDR3, as DNA: TGCAGTGCTTCAGGAGACATCAATCAGCCCCAGCATTTT. The gene calls are TRBV20-1 and TRBJ1-5; D gene ambiguous. CDR1 and CDR2 (germline): DFQATT, SNEGSKA (reference sequence). CDR3 length equals 13 residues. Trimming cost V 5 bases and J 3 bases, with 11 bases left between them.

The genes are TRBV4-2 and TRBJ2-1, with D tentatively TRBD2 (6 bases). Germline-derived CDR1 and CDR2 are LGHNA and YNFKEQ. V was pared by 0 bases and J by 0 bases, with 12 bases between. The CDR3 totals 17 residues. The CDR3 loop is CASSQDSRRGSYNEQFF. CDR3 sequence (DNA): TGTGCCAGCAGCCAAGATTCTAGGCGGGGCTCCTACAATGAGCAGTTCTTC.

This clonotype has a count of ten or more. The chain recombines TRBV12-3 or TRBV12-4 with TRBJ1-6; D is unresolved. CDR3 length: 15 amino acids. V was shortened by 7 bases and J by 10 bases, with 20 bases between the two germline ends. CDR3 sequence reads: CASTDTQRIGSPLHF. The CDR3 DNA reads as TGTGCCAGCACCGACACTCAGAGGATCGGATCACCCCTCCACTTT.

Ten or more counts support this clonotype. The CDR3, as DNA: TGTGCCAGCAACCCGACAGGGCCCAATCAGCCCCAGCATTTT. This gives the protein CASNPTGPNQPQHF. The chain uses TRBV6-1 and TRBJ1-5; the match to TRBD1 covers 7 bases. V lost 7 bases to trimming and J lost 3 bases; unmatched junction nucleotides: 6. CDR3 length equals 14 residues. Germline V CDR1 and CDR2: MNHNS, SASEGT.

This clonotype was counted at least ten times. The chain couples TRBV20-1 to TRBJ2-1, with 8 bases identical to TRBD2. CDR1 and CDR2 (germline): DFQATT, SNEGSKA (reference sequence). V was pared by 5 bases and J by 7 bases, with 10 bases of the junction left unmatched. CDR3 length: 14 residues. The CDR3 loop is CSAGPLSGGNEQFF. As DNA, the CDR3 is TGCAGTGCTGGTCCGCTATCGGGGGGGAATGAGCAGTTCTTC.

The genes are TRBV20-1 and TRBJ2-7; D tentatively reads TRBD1 or TRBD2 (5 bases each). Germline loops: CDR1 DFQATT, CDR2 SNEGSKA (reference sequence). V was pared by 7 bases and J by 2 bases, with 15 bases between. CDR3 length: 13 amino acids. The chain's CDR3 is CSVLPGRTYEQYF. For the CDR3, the DNA is TGCAGTGTCCTCCCGGGACGGACCTACGAGCAGTACTTC.

The rearrangement joins TRBV7-6 to TRBJ1-3; no reliable D call. The CDR3 runs to 17 residues. The V end was cut by 5 bases, the J end by 0 bases, with 17 bases between. Germline V gene data show CDR1 as SGHVS and CDR2 as FNYEAQ. CDR3 in DNA: TGTGCCAGCAGCCTCGCGGCGGGGTACAGCTCTGGAAACACCATATATTTT. It is translated as CASSLAAGYSSGNTIYF.

This clonotype was seen many times. The chain joins TRBV3-1 to TRBJ2-2; no definite D call. Germline V lookup: CDR1 LGHDT, CDR2 YNNKEL (reference sequence). V lost 0 bases to trimming and J lost 6 bases, with 5 bases between them. The CDR3 covers 13 residues. CDR3 region: CASSQESSGELFF. The DNA for the CDR3 is TGTGCCAGCAGCCAAGAAAGCTCCGGGGAGCTGTTTTTT. Supplemented by reference TRBV3-1 and TRBJ2-2, the full variable domain reads DTAVSQTPKYLVTQMGNDKSIKCEQNLGHDTMYWYKQDSKKFLKIMFSYNNKELIINETVPNRFSPKSPDKAHLNLHINSLELGDSAVYFCASSQESSGELFFGEGSRLTVL.

The chain combines TRBV29-1 with TRBJ1-1; D gene uncertain. The CDR3 contains 13 residues. Germline V CDR1 and CDR2: SQVTM, ANQGSEA. Trimming left V 4 bases short and J 3 bases short, with 12 bases between. CDR3: CSVVGVQYTEAFF. The CDR3 DNA sequence: TGCAGCGTTGTAGGTGTTCAGTACACTGAAGCTTTCTTT.

This clonotype was detected a few times. The chain recombines TRBV20-1 with TRBJ2-5; D may be TRBD1 (6 bases). The CDR3 extends over 13 amino acids. In germline, CDR1 is DFQATT, CDR2 SNEGSKA (reference sequence). The V end was cut by 7 bases, the J end by 1 base, with 13 bases between. The CDR3 is CSVRRTVQETQYF. For the CDR3, the DNA is TGCAGTGTTCGACGGACAGTCCAAGAGACCCAGTACTTC.

This clonotype has at least ten counts. J is TRBJ1-5 and V is TRBV28; D is ambiguous. The CDR3 has 14 amino acids. Germline assignment: CDR1 MDHEN and CDR2 SYDVKM. Trimming left V 2 bases short and J 6 bases short, with 11 bases between. In nucleotides, the CDR3 is TGTGCCAGCAGTTTAGTCGGCGGAGGTCAGCCCCAGCATTTT. Encoded protein: CASSLVGGGQPQHF.

With respect to this clonotype: A read error may be the cause here, since a much bigger clone is one base away. This chain links TRBV24-1 with TRBJ2-5, with 9 bases that match TRBD2. Germline V CDR1 and CDR2: KGHDR, SFDVKD. CDR3 length equals 15 residues. As DNA, the CDR3 is TGTGCCACCAGTGATTCGGCTAGCGGGGTGGAGAGCCAGTACTTC. Translation gives CATSDSASGVESQYF.

This clonotype came up many times. The rearrangement uses TRBV6-1 and TRBJ2-4; a weak D match, TRBD1 (6 bases). CDR1 MNHNS and CDR2 SASEGT come from the germline V gene. The CDR3 covers 15 residues. Trimming took 10 bases from V and 3 from J, leaving 19 bases between them. CDR3 nucleotide sequence: TGTGCCACTTCACACAGGGCTGAGGACAAAAACATTCAGTACTTC. It translates to CATSHRAEDKNIQYF.